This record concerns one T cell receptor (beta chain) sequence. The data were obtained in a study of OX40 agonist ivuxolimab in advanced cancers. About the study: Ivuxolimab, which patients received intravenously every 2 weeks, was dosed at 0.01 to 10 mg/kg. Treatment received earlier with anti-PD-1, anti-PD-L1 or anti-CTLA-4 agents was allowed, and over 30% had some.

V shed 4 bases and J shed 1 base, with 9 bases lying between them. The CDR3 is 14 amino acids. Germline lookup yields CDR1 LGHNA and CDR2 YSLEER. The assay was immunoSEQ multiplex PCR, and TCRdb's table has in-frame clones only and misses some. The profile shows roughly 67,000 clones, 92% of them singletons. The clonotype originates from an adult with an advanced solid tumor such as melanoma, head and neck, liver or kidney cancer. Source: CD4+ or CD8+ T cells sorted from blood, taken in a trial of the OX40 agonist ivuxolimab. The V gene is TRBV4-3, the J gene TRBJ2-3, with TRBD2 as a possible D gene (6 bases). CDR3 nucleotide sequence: TGCGCCAGCAGCCTCGGGACTGGCACAGATACGCAGTATTTT. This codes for CASSLGTGTDTQYF.